The clone carrying this T cell receptor beta chain was detected only a few times. The antigen is unknown. For TCR, cDNA came from 5'RACE template switching, which added a universal primer site and UMIs. TCRdb redid the calling of the 5' RACE reads with MiXCR, one entry per CDR3 protein. The repertoire holds approximately 340,000 distinct CDR3 sequences, with 8.5% to 10% as singletons. These data belong to a study of T cells after yellow fever vaccination. Germline V lookup: CDR1 KGHSH, CDR2 LQKENI. This CDR3 has 13 residues. Trimming left V 0 bases short and J 7 bases short, with 10 bases between. Study results and limitations: Detected again after the booster were most primary-vaccination clones, at almost 97% CD4 and more than 70% CD8.

The TCR comes from a man aged 18 to 29 who received the YFV17D yellow fever vaccine. J is TRBJ2-7 and V is TRBV18, with a weak D call TRBD1 (5 bases). The source material was PBMCs, sampled on the day of the first yellow fever vaccination. The CDR3, as DNA: TGTGCCAGCTCACCACCAGGGGAAGGAGAGCAGTACTTC. It yields the protein CASSPPGEGEQYF.